This is a list of T cell receptor beta chains from one sample in a study of blood T cell repertoires in COVID-19. Profiled with immunoSEQ multiplex PCR; TCRdb holds only in-frame clones, not every one. Of about 82,000 clones detected, around 80% appear once; the ten largest clones hold roughly a third. The sample comprised peripheral blood. These receptors were collected from a man in his sixties with COVID-19, enrolled during active disease. Both conserved end residues are part of each CDR3. Fields, in order: J gene, D gene, V gene, clone size, CDR3 DNA, CDR3 protein. A D gene is named only where the DNA matches it firmly. A clone size is listed for some rows: how often the clone was seen (once, few, many), or a class if it is expanded.

TRBJ2-2,TRBD1,TRBV5-6,.,TGTGCCAGCAGCCCGGACAGGGATAACACCGGGGAGCTGTTTTTT,CASSPDRDNTGELFF
TRBJ2-7,.,TRBV14,once,TGTGCCAGCAGCCAAGACAGGGATTACGAGCAGTACTTC,CASSQDRDYEQYF
TRBJ1-4,.,TRBV4-2,.,TGTGCCAGCAGCCAAACGGCCCGACTTGTCCCGGGACATATAGTTGCAACTAATGAAAAACTGTTTTTT,CASSQTARLVPGHIVATNEKLFF
TRBJ2-5,TRBD1,TRBV5-6,.,TGTGCCAGCAGTTTTAGACAGGGAGTAGAGACCCAGTACTTC,CASSFRQGVETQYF
TRBJ1-5,.,TRBV6-5,.,TGTGCCAGCAGCACAGGGCTGGAACAGCCCCAGCATTTT,CASSTGLEQPQHF
TRBJ1-1,TRBD1,TRBV18,.,TGTGCCAGCTCGGCAGGGGGTAATACTGAAGCTTTCTTT,CASSAGGNTEAFF
TRBJ2-1,TRBD1,TRBV29-1,.,TGCAGCGTTGTGACAGGGGGCACGGACAATGAGCAGTTCTTC,CSVVTGGTDNEQFF
TRBJ1-5,TRBD1,TRBV24-1,.,TGTGCCACCAGTGAGAGATACAGGGGAGGAAGCAATCAGCCCCAGCATTTT,CATSERYRGGSNQPQHF
TRBJ1-6,.,TRBV25-1,.,TGTGCCAGCACCGGTCTTGCGAATTCACCCCTCCACTTT,CASTGLANSPLHF
TRBJ1-1,.,TRBV25-1,once,TGTGCCAGCATTGGGGGGGGTTCGGGTGAAGCTTTCTTT,CASIGGGSGEAFF
TRBJ1-2,.,TRBV5-4,.,TGTGCCAGCAGCATACGAGAACGGGGGGAAGGATATGGCTACACCTTC,CASSIRERGEGYGYTF
TRBJ1-4,.,TRBV5-1,.,TGCGCCAGCAGCGCAATGGGGGGAACTAATGAAAAACTGTTTTTT,CASSAMGGTNEKLFF
TRBJ2-7,TRBD2,TRBV20-1,large,TGCAGTGCTAGTTGGACTAGCGAGTACGAGCAGTACTTC,CSASWTSEYEQYF
TRBJ2-2,TRBD1,TRBV5-1,.,TGCGCCAGCAGCTTGTTACAGGGGGCCGGGGAGCTGTTTTTT,CASSLLQGAGELFF
TRBJ2-5,TRBD2,TRBV7-3,.,TGTGCCAGCGGAAAAGGGACTAGCTCGGAGACCCAGTACTTC,CASGKGTSSETQYF
TRBJ2-7,TRBD1,TRBV5-1,.,TGCGCCAGCAGCACAACCGGGACAGGGGTTACGTACGAGCAGTACTTC,CASSTTGTGVTYEQYF
TRBJ2-7,.,TRBV15,few,TGTGCCACCAGCAGAAGCGGGTCTGGGACGGACTACGAGCAGTACTTC,CATSRSGSGTDYEQYF
TRBJ2-3,.,TRBV20-1,.,TGCAGTGCTCCCGCGGCAGATACGCAGTATTTT,CSAPAADTQYF
TRBJ1-5,TRBD1,TRBV2,.,TGTGCCAGCAGCGAGACAGGGAGCAATCAGCCCCAGCATTTT,CASSETGSNQPQHF
TRBJ1-5,.,TRBV29-1,once,TGCAGCGTTGAAGTGGGGCGAGATCAGCCCCAGCATTTT,CSVEVGRDQPQHF
TRBJ2-5,TRBD2,TRBV18,.,TGTGCCAGCTCACCACCGTCCCGGACTAGCGAGACCCAGTACTTC,CASSPPSRTSETQYF
TRBJ2-1,TRBD2,TRBV6-4,.,TGTGCCAGCAGTGGGGTACTAGCGGGGCACAATGAGCAGTTCTTC,CASSGVLAGHNEQFF
TRBJ1-2,.,TRBV10-3,once,TGTGCCATCAGAGGCGACAGCTATGGCTACACCTTC,CAIRGDSYGYTF
TRBJ1-5,.,TRBV28,.,TGTGCCAGCAGTTCCCTGGGGGGAGACTGGCAGCCCCAGCATTTT,CASSSLGGDWQPQHF